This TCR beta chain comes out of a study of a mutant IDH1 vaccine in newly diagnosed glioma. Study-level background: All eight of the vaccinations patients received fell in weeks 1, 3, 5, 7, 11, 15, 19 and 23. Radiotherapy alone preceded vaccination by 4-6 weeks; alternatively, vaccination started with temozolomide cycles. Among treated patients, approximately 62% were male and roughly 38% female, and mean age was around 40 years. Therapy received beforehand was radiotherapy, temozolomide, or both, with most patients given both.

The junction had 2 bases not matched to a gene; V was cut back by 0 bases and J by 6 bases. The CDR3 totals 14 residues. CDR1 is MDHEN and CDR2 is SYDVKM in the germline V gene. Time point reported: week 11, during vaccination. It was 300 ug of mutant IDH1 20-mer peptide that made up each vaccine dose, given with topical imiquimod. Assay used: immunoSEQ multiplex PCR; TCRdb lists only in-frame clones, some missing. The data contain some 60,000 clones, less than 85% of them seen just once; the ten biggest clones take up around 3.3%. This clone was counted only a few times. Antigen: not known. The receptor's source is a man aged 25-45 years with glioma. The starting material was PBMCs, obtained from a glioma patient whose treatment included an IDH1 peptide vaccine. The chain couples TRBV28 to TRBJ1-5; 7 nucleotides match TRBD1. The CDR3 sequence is CASSLWAGGQPQHF. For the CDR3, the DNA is TGTGCCAGCAGTTTATGGGCAGGGGGTCAGCCCCAGCATTTT.